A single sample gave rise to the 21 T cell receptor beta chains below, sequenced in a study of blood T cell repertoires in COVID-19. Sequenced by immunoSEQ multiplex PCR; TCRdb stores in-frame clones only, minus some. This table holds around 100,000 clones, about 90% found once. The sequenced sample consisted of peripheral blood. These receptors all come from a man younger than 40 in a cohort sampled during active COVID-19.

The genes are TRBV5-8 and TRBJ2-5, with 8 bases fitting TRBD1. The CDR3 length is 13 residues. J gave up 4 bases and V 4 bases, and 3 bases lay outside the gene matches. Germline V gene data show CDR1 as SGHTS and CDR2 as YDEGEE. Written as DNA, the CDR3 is TGTGCCAGCAGCCGCGACAGGGGAGAGACCCAGTACTTC. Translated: CASSRDRGETQYF.

The CDR3 region has the DNA TGTGCCAGCAGTAAGACAGGGCCCGGGACTGAAGCTTTCTTT. Residues: CASSKTGPGTEAFF. The chain has TRBV2 and TRBJ1-1; 7 bases map to TRBD1. The CDR3 totals 14 residues. Unmatched junction bases numbered 8, after V lost 5 bases and J lost 5 bases. Germline V gene data show CDR1 as SNHLY and CDR2 as FYNNEI.

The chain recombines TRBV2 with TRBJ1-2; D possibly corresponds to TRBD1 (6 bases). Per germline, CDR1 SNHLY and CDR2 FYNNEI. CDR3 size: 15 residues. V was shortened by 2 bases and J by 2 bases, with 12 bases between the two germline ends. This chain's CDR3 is CASSELVGTNYGYTF. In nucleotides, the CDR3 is TGTGCCAGCAGTGAACTGGTAGGGACAAACTATGGCTACACCTTC.

The CDR3 DNA is TGTGCCAGCAGCTTCCCTCAGGGGGACGGCTACACCTTC. Translation: CASSFPQGDGYTF. This sequence joins TRBV7-9 and TRBJ1-2; 7 nucleotides align to TRBD1. Germline lookup yields CDR1 SEHNR and CDR2 FQNEAQ (reference sequence). The length of the CDR3 is 13 residues. V was pared by 3 bases and J by 8 bases, with 6 bases of the junction left unmatched. The full variable domain, completed using reference TRBV7-9 and TRBJ1-2, is DTGVSQNPRHKITKRGQNVTFRCDPISEHNRLYWYRQTLGQGPEFLTYFQNEAQLEKSRLLSDRFSAERPKGSFSTLEIQRTEQGDSAMYLCASSFPQGDGYTFGSGTRLTVV.

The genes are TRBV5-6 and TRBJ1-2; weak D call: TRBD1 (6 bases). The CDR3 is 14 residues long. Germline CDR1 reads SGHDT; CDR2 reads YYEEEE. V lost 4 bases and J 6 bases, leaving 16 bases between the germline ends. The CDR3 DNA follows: TGTGCCAGCAGCCCGGCGGGGGGCGCGGATGGCTACACCTTC. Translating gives CASSPAGGADGYTF.

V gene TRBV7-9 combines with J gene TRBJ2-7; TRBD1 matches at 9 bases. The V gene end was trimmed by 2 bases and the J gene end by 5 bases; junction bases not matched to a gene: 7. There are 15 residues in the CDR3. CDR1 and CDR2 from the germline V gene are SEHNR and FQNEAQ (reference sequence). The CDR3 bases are TGTGCCAGCAGCTTAAAAGGGACAGGGAGCGACGAGCAGTACTTC. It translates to CASSLKGTGSDEQYF.

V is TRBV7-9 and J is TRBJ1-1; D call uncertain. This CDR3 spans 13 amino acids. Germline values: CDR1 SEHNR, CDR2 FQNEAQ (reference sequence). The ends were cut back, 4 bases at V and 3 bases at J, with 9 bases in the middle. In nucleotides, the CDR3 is TGTGCCAGCAGCTCCGCGGGGTACACTGAAGCTTTCTTT. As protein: CASSSAGYTEAFF.

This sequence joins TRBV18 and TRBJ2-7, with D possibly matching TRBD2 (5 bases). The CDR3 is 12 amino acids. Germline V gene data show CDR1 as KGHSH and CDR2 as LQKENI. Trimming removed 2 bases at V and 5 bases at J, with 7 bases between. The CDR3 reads CASSPFGDEQYF. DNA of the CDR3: TGTGCCAGCTCACCATTCGGGGACGAGCAGTACTTC. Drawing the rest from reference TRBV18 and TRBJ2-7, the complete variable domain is NAGVMQNPRHLVRRRGQEARLRCSPMKGHSHVYWYRQLPEEGLKFMVYLQKENIIDESGMPKERFSAEFPKEGPSILRIQQVVRGDSAAYFCASSPFGDEQYFGPGTRLTVT.

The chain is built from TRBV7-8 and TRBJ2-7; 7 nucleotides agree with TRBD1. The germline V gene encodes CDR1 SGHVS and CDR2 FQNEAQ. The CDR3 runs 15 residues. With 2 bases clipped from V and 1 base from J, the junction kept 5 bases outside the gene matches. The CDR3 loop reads CASSLYDRVSYEQYF. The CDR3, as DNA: TGTGCCAGCAGCTTATACGACAGGGTGTCCTACGAGCAGTACTTC.

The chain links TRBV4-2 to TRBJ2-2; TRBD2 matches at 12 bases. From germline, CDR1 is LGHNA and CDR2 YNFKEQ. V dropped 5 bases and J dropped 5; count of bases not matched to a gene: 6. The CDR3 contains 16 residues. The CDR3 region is CASSSLAGGRTGELFF. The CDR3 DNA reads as TGTGCCAGCAGCTCTCTAGCGGGGGGGCGGACCGGGGAGCTGTTTTTT.

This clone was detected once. The CDR3 is CASSPYGTGELFF. The CDR3 DNA reads as TGTGCCAGCAGCCCCTACGGGACCGGGGAGCTGTTTTTT. The V gene is TRBV12-3 or TRBV12-4, the J gene TRBJ2-2; D ambiguous. This CDR3 region has 13 residues. V lost 6 bases and J lost 5, with 10 bases in between.

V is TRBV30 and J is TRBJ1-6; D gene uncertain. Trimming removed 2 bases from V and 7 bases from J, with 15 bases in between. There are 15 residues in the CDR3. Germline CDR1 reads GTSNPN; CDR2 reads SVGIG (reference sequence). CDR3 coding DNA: TGTGCCTGGAGTTGGCAGCCCTTGGGCAATTCACCCCTCCACTTT. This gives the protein CAWSWQPLGNSPLHF.

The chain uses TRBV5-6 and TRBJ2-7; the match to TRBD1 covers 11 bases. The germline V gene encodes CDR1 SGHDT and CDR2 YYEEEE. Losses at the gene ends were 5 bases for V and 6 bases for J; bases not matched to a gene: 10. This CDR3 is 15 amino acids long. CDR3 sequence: CASSQDRGLVSEQYF. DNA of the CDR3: TGTGCCAGCAGTCAGGACAGGGGGCTTGTCTCCGAGCAGTACTTC.

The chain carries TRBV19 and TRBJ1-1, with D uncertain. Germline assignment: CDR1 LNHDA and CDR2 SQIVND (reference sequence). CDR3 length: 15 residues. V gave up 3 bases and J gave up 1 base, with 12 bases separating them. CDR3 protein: CASSIEAATNTEAFF. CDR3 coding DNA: TGTGCCAGTAGTATTGAAGCAGCGACGAACACTGAAGCTTTCTTT.

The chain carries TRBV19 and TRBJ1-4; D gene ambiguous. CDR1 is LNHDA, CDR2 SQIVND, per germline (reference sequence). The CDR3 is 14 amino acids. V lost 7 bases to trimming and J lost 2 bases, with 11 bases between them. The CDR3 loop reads CASMSSSTNEKLFF. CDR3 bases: TGTGCCAGTATGTCCAGTTCGACTAATGAAAAACTGTTTTTT.

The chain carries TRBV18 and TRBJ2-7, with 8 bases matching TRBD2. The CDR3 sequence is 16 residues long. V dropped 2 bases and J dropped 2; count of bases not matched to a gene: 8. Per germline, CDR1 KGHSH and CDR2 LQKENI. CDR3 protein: CASSPVVAGKTYEQYF. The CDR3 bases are TGTGCCAGCTCACCAGTTGTAGCGGGGAAAACCTACGAGCAGTACTTC.

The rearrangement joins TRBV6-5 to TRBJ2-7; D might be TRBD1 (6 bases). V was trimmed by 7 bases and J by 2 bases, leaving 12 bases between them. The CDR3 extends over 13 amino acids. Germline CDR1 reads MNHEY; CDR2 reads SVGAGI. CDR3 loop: CASNQGLTYEQYF. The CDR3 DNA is TGTGCCAGCAATCAGGGGTTAACCTACGAGCAGTACTTC.

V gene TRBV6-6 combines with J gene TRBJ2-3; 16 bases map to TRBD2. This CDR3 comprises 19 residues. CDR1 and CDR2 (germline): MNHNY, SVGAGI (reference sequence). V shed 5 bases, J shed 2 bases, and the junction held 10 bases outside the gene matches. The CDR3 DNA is TGTGCCAGCAGTCTCCGGGGACTAGCGGGGGGGCCCTCCACAGATACGCAGTATTTT. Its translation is CASSLRGLAGGPSTDTQYF.

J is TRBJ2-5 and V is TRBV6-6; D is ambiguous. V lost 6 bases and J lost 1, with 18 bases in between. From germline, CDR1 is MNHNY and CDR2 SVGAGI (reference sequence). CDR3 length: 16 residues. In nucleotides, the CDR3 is TGTGCCAGCAGATGGTATAGCCGACTTCGCCAAGAGACCCAGTACTTC. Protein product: CASRWYSRLRQETQYF.

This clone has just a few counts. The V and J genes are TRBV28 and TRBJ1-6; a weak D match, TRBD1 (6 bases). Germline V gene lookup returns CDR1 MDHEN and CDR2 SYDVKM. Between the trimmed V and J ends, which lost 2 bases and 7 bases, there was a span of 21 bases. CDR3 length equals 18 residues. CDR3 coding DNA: TGTGCCAGCAGTTTACGGAGATCCACAGGGATACTGAATTCACCCCTCCACTTT. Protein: CASSLRRSTGILNSPLHF.

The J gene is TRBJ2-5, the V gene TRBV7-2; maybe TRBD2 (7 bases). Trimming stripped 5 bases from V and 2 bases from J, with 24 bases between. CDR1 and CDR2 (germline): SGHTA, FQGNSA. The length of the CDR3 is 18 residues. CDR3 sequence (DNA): TGTGCCAGCAGCCTGGCTCTTGGGGGGGGCGTCAGACAAGAGACCCAGTACTTC. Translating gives CASSLALGGGVRQETQYF.